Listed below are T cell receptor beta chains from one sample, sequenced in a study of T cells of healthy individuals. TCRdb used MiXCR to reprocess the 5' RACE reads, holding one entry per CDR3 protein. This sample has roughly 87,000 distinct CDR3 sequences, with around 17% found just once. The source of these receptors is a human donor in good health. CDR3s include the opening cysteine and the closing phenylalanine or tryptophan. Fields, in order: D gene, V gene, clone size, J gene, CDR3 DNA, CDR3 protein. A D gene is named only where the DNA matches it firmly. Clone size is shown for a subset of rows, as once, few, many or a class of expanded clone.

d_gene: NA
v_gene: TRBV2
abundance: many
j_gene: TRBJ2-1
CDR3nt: TGTGCCAGCAGTGAAGTCGGTAGCGGTGAGTACAATGAGCAGTTCTTC
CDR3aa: CASSEVGSGEYNEQFF

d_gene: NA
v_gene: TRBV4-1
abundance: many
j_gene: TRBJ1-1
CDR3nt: TGCGCCAGCAGCCCGGGACATCTGGAGGCTTTCTTT
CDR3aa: CASSPGHLEAFF

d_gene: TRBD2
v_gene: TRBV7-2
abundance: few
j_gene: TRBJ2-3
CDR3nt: TGTGCCAGCAGCTCCCTGGCGGGGGGGAGAGCAGATACGCAGTATTTT
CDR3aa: CASSSLAGGRADTQYF

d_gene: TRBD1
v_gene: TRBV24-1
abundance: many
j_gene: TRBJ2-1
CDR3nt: TGTGCCACCAGTGATCGGAGACAGGGGCACGAGCAGTTCTTC
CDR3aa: CATSDRRQGHEQFF

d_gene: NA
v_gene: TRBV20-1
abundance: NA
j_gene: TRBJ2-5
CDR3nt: TGCAGTGCGAGAGGACAGAGACTCCAAGAGACCCAGTACTTC
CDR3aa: CSARGQRLQETQYF

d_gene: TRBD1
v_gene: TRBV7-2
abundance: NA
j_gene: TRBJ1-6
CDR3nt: TGTGCCAGCAGCGACTCCGTCAGGGGGTCCTATAATTCACCCCTCCACTTT
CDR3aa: CASSDSVRGSYNSPLHF

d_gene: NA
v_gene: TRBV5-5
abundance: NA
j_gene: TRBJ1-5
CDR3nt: TGTGCCAGCAGTTTTGACAGGTTGAGCAATCAGCCCCAGCATTTT
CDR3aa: CASSFDRLSNQPQHF

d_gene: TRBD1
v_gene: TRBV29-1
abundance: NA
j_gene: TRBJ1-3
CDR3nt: TGCAGCGCCAGGACAGGGAACTCTGGAAACACCATATATTTT
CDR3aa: CSARTGNSGNTIYF

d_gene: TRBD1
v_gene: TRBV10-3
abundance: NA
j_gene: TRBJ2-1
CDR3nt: TGTGCCAGTACCGGGACAGGCCCCTACAATGAGCAGTTCTTC
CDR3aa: CASTGTGPYNEQFF

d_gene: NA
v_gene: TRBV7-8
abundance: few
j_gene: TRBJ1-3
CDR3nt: TGTGCCAGCAGCTTAATGGGGGAGGCGGTCGGTACCACCATATATTTT
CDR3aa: CASSLMGEAVGTTIYF

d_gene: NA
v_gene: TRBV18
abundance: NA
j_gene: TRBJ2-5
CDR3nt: TGTGCCAGCTCACCGGAGGGTTTGGTCCAAGAGACCCAGTACTTC
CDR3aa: CASSPEGLVQETQYF

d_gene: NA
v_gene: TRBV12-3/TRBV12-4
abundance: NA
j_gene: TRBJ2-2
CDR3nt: TGTGCCAGCAGTTTTATTGTTGGAGGACTACCCAGCTCCGCGAACACCGGGGAGCTGTTTTTT
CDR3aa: CASSFIVGGLPSSANTGELFF

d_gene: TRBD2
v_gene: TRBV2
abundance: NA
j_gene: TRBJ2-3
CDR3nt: TGTGCCAGCAGTCAGGGACTAGCTGGGGCAAGTGGAGATACGCAGTATTTT
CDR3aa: CASSQGLAGASGDTQYF

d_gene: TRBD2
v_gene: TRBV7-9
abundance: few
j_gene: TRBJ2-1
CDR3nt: TGTGCCAGCAGCTTAGCGAGCGGGGGTGAGCAGTTCTTC
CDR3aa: CASSLASGGEQFF

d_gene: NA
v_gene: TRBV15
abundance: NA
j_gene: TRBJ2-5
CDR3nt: TGTGCCACCAGCAGCTGGGAGACCCAGTACTTC
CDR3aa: CATSSWETQYF

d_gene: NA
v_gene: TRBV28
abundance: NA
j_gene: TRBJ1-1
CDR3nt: TGTGCCAGCAGTTTATCAGGAGCTTGGTCTGAAGCTTTCTTT
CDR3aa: CASSLSGAWSEAFF

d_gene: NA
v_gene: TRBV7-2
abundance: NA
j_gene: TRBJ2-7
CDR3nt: TGTGCCAGCAGCTTAGACAGAGCCTACGAGCAGTACTTC
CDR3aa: CASSLDRAYEQYF

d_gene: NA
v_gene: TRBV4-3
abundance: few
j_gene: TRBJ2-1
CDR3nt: TGCGCCAGCAGCCCCCGGCTCCGCTACAATGAGCAGTTCTTC
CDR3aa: CASSPRLRYNEQFF

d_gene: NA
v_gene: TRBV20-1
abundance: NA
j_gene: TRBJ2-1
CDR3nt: TGCAGTGCTAGACCCGCGGGTAGCGATGAGCAGTTCTTC
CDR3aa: CSARPAGSDEQFF

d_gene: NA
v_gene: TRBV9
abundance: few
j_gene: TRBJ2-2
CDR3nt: TGTGCCAGCAGCGTAGCTGGGAAGGGGGCCGGGGAGCTGTTTTTT
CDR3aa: CASSVAGKGAGELFF

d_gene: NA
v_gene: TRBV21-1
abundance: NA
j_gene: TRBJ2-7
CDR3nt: TGTGCCAGCAGCAAACGGGCCGACAGCCCCGCGGCCTACGAGCAGTACTTC
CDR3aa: CASSKRADSPAAYEQYF

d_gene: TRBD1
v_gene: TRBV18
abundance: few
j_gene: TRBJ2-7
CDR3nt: TGTGCCAGCTCAGAACAGGGGGTATCGGACTACGAGCAGTACTTC
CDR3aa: CASSEQGVSDYEQYF

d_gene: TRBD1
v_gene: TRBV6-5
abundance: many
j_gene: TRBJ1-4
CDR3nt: TGTGCCAGCAGTTTTCGACAGGGGCGAAATGAAAAACTGTTTTTT
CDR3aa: CASSFRQGRNEKLFF

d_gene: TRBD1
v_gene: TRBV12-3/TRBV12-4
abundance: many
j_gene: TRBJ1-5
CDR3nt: TGTGCCAGCAGCCGCGACAGGGGAGGTTGGCAGCCCCAGCATTTT
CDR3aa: CASSRDRGGWQPQHF

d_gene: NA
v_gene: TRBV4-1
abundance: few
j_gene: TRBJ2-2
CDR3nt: TGCGCCAGCAGCCAAGATCCAAGGTCCCCCGGGGAGCTGTTTTTT
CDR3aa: CASSQDPRSPGELFF

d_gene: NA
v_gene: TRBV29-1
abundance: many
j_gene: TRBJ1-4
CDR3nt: TGCAGCGTTGAAGGAAATGAAAAACTGTTTTTT
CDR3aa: CSVEGNEKLFF

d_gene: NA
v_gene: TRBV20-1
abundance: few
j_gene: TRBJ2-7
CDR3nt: TGCAGTGCTCCCGACAGGTACGAGCAGTACTTC
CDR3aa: CSAPDRYEQYF

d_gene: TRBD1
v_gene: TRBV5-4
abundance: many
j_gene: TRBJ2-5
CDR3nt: TGTGCCAGCAGCTTAGACAGGGGGTTGGAGACCCAGTACTTC
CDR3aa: CASSLDRGLETQYF

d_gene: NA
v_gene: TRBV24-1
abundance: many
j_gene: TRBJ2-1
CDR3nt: TGTGCCACCAGTGACCCCACAGGGAACTCCTACAATGAGCAGTTCTTC
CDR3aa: CATSDPTGNSYNEQFF

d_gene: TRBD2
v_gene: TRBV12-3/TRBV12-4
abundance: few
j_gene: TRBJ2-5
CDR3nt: TGTGCCAGCAGTTTTAGCGGGAGGAGAGAGACCCAGTACTTC
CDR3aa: CASSFSGRRETQYF

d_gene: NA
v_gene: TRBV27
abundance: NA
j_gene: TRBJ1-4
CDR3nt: TGTGCCAGCAGACTACCGACAGTGTATGAAAAACTGTTTTTT
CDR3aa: CASRLPTVYEKLFF

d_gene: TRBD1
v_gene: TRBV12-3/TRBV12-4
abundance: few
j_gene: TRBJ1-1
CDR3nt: TGTGCCAGCAGTGAGACAGGGGGACTTGAAGCTTTCTTT
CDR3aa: CASSETGGLEAFF

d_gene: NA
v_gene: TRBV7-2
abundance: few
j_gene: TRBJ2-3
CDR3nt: TGTGCCAGCAGCTTATGGGTCACAGATACGCAGTATTTT
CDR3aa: CASSLWVTDTQYF

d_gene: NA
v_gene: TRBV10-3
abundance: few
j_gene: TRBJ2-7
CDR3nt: TGTGCCATCAGTGTGGGCCAAAGTACAGGGTTCTACGAGCAGTACTTC
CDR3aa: CAISVGQSTGFYEQYF